This is a list of T cell receptor beta chains from one sample in a study of CD8 T cells in ankylosing spondylitis. TCRdb reprocessed the 5' RACE reads with MiXCR, giving one entry per CDR3 protein. The sample has roughly 100,000 distinct CDR3 sequences, roughly 8.3% seen once. The sequencing input was blood, either unsorted or a sorted T cell fraction (not recorded which). These receptors all come from a male donor with ankylosing spondylitis or in good health (not recorded which). The CDR3 runs from the conserved cysteine through the conserved F or W. The D gene is left open where the match is weak. Clone sizes are given selectively: once, few, many, or a class where the clone is expanded.

TRBJ2-7 - - TRBV11-1 TGTGCCAGCAGCTCTACAGGGATCTTCTACGAGCAGTACTTC CASSSTGIFYEQYF
TRBJ2-3 TRBD2 many TRBV3-1 TGTGCCAGCAGAGCCCTAGCGGGGGGCACAGATACGCAGTATTTT CASRALAGGTDTQYF
TRBJ1-1 - - TRBV4-3 TGCGCCAGCAGCCAAGAACCCGAGAGCACTGAAGCTTTCTTT CASSQEPESTEAFF
TRBJ2-2 TRBD2 - TRBV5-6 TGTGCCAGCAGCAGCGGCGGGGGAGCTTACACCGGGGAGCTGTTTTTT CASSSGGGAYTGELFF
TRBJ1-5 TRBD1 many TRBV6-5 TGTGCCAGCAGGGGATCCCGGGACAGGGGGGGCAATCAGCCCCAGCATTTT CASRGSRDRGGNQPQHF
TRBJ2-6 - few TRBV7-9 TGTGCCAGCAGCTTGAGACAGTCCTCTGGGGCCAACGTCCTGACTTTC CASSLRQSSGANVLTF
TRBJ1-2 TRBD1 many TRBV6-2/TRBV6-3 TGTGCCAGCAGTCTCCAGACAGGGGGCTTCGATGGCTACACCTTC CASSLQTGGFDGYTF
TRBJ1-1 - many TRBV5-1 TGCGCCAGCAGCTGGACCGGGGGGAACACTGAAGCTTTCTTT CASSWTGGNTEAFF
TRBJ2-2 - - TRBV7-2 TGTGCCAGCAGCTTTGATGCAGGGAACACCGGGGAGCTGTTTTTT CASSFDAGNTGELFF
TRBJ2-5 - many TRBV20-1 TGCAGTGCTGGGACGGTTGGGGGCCAAGAGACCCAGTACTTC CSAGTVGGQETQYF
TRBJ2-7 TRBD2 many TRBV20-1 TGCAGTGCTAGAACTAGCGGCACCTACGAGCAGTACTTC CSARTSGTYEQYF
TRBJ1-2 - many TRBV10-3 TGTGCCACTCAACAGGGACCCTTTAACTATGGCTACACCTTC CATQQGPFNYGYTF
TRBJ2-4 TRBD2 many TRBV5-4 TGTGCCAGCAGCGGCGGGAGAACGGACATTCAGTACTTC CASSGGRTDIQYF
TRBJ2-1 TRBD1 many TRBV28 TGTGCCAGCAGTTCGTTGGGGACAGGGGCATACAATGAGCAGTTCTTC CASSSLGTGAYNEQFF
TRBJ2-1 TRBD2 many TRBV5-6 TGTGCCAGCAGCGGGGGACTAGGGGGGGGGAATGAGCAGTTCTTC CASSGGLGGGNEQFF
TRBJ1-4 TRBD1 many TRBV4-1 TGCGCCAGCAGCCAAACAGGGGGAACTAATGAAAAACTGTTTTTT CASSQTGGTNEKLFF
TRBJ2-1 - many TRBV9 TGTGCCAGCAGCGTAGCAGTCACCCACAATGAGCAGTTCTTC CASSVAVTHNEQFF
TRBJ1-3 - - TRBV7-2 TGTGCCAGCAGCCCCACCGGATTTTCTGGAAACACCATATATTTT CASSPTGFSGNTIYF
TRBJ2-3 TRBD1 few TRBV6-2/TRBV6-3 TGTGCCAGCAGTTACCCCCTGGGACAGGGGGCATCAGATACGCAGTATTTT CASSYPLGQGASDTQYF
TRBJ2-1 - many TRBV5-1 TGCGCCAGCAGCTTGTTATCTGGGTGGAATGAGCAGTTCTTC CASSLLSGWNEQFF
TRBJ2-7 TRBD2 many TRBV4-3 TGCGCCAGCAGCCAAGCTCTAGCGGGGGGCCTAAGCTCCTACGAGCAGTACTTC CASSQALAGGLSSYEQYF